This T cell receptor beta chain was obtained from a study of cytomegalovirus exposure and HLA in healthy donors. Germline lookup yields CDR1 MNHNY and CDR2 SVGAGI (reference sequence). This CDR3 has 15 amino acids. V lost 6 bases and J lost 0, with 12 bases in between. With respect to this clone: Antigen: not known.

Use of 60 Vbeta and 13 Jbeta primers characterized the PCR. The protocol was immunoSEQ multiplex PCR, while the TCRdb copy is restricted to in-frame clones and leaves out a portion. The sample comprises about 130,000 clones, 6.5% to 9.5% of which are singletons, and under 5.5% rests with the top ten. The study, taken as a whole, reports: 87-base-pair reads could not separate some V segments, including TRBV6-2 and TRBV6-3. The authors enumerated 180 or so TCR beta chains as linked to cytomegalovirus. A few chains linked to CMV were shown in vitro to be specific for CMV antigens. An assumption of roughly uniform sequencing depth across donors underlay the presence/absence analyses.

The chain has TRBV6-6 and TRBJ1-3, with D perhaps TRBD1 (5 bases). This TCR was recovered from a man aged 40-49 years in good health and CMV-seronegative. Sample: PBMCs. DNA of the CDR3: TGTGCCAGCAGGACGACAGCAAGCTCTGGAAACACCATATATTTT. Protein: CASRTTASSGNTIYF.